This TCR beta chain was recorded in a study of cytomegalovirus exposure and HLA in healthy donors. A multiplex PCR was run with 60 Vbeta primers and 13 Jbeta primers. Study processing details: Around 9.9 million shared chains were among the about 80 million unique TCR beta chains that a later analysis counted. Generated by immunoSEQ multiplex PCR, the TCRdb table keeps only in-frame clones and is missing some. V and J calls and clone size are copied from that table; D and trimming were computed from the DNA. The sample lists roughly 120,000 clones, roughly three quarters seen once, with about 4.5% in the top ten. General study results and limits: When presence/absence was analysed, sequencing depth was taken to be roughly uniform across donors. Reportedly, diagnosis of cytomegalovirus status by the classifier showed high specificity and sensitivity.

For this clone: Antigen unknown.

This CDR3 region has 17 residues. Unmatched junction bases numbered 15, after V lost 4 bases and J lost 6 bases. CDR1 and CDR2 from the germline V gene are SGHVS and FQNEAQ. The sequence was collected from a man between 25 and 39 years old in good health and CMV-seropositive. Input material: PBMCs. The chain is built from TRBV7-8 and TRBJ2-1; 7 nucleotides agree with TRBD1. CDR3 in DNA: TGTGCCAGCAGCTACTACCGGGGACAGTCGGTTAGCAATGAGCAGTTCTTC. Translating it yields CASSYYRGQSVSNEQFF.